This T cell receptor beta chain stems from a study of cytomegalovirus exposure and HLA in healthy donors. Broader study findings: Another analysis was done later, and it associated around 16,000 TCR beta sequences with HLA alleles at 0.05 false discovery rate.

To note about this clone: Its antigen remains unknown.

The PCR contained 60 Vbeta and 13 Jbeta primers. Profiled with immunoSEQ multiplex PCR; TCRdb holds only in-frame clones, not every one. The sample records some 150,000 clones, 70% to 85% being singletons. V was clipped by 5 bases and J by 4 bases; unmatched bases: 6. From germline, CDR1 is SGHTA and CDR2 FQGNSA. CDR3 length: 15 residues. The TCR sequence derives from a woman aged 40 to 50 in good health and CMV-seronegative. Sequenced input: PBMCs. This chain joins TRBV7-2 and TRBJ2-3; 10 bases line up with TRBD1. CDR3 loop: CASSPYGQGADTQYF. The CDR3 bases are TGTGCCAGCAGCCCCTACGGACAGGGGGCAGATACGCAGTATTTT. Full variable domain (remainder filled in from reference TRBV7-2 and TRBJ2-3): GAGVSQSPSNKVTEKGKDVELRCDPISGHTALYWYRQSLGQGLEFLIYFQGNSAPDKSGLPSDRFSAERTGGSVSTLTIQRTQQEDSAVYLCASSPYGQGADTQYFGPGTRLTVL.